This T cell receptor beta chain was observed in a study of blood T cell repertoires in COVID-19. Donors in Cohort 3 who had recovered were those with two negative PCRs, healthcare professional clearance, or resolution of their symptoms. Assay: immunoSEQ multiplex PCR; the TCRdb copy retains only in-frame clones and omits some. The profile shows approximately 230,000 clones, around 88% of them singletons. The CDR3 consists of 13 residues. Trimming took off 0 bases at V and 6 bases at J, with 7 bases between the two ends. Germline loops: CDR1 SGHRS, CDR2 YFSETQ. The rearrangement joins TRBV5-1 to TRBJ2-1, with D unclear. The sequence came from a woman aged 25 to 39 who had recovered from COVID-19. Sequenced sample: PBMCs or T cells enriched from blood (not recorded which). DNA of the CDR3: TGCGCCAGCAGCTTGGGGTCTAGCAATGAGCAGTTCTTC. Encoded protein: CASSLGSSNEQFF.